Below, one T cell receptor beta chain is given with its context. The trim removed 3 bases at V and 3 bases at J, leaving 3 bases unmatched. The CDR3 totals 14 residues. Germline CDR1 SEHNR, CDR2 FQNEAQ (reference sequence). The data were taken from a study of blood T cell repertoires in COVID-19. Measured with immunoSEQ multiplex PCR; TCRdb has only the in-frame clones, and not every one. The sample records 130,000 or so clones, roughly 80% being singletons. Sequences were obtained from PBMCs or T cells enriched from blood (not recorded which). The genes are TRBV7-9 and TRBJ1-1; 8 bases map to TRBD1. This clonotype originated in a man between 50 and 59 years old who had recovered from COVID-19. The CDR3 DNA reads as TGTGCCAGCAGCTTGGGGACAGGCTACACTGAAGCTTTCTTT. Translating it yields CASSLGTGYTEAFF.